This TCR beta chain was sequenced in a study of vaccination and CD4 T cells after COVID-19. Treatment noted: approximately nine-day PBMC culture with coronavirus spike peptide pools or control peptides (ViraFEST assay). Study findings and constraints: Median SARS-CoV-2-reactive clonotypes rose from approximately 21 to 40, not significantly. Convalescent patients' vaccine-specific clones were spike mono-reactive in 304 of 307 cases.

The V gene's germline CDR1 is SGHAT and CDR2 FQNNGV. This CDR3 is 15 amino acids long. The V and J ends lost 1 base and 5 bases, in that order; junction bases with no gene match: 4. Comment on this clonotype: Its cognate antigen is unknown.

Sequencing of the DNA from cultured CD4+ T cells was carried out with the Oncomine TCR Beta short-read assay. TCRdb called the PCR reads again in MiXCR, with one record for every CDR3 protein. The repertoire holds some 19,000 distinct CDR3 sequences, with around two fifths as singletons. Source material: cultured CD4+ T cells from blood. The source is a human donor with COVID-19. The chain recombines TRBV11-2 with TRBJ1-5, with TRBD1 matching 8 bases. CDR3: CASSLVRGHHQPQHF. The CDR3 coding sequence is TGTGCCAGCAGCTTAGTCAGGGGGCATCATCAGCCCCAGCATTTT. The full variable domain, its missing parts supplied by reference TRBV11-2 and TRBJ1-5, is EAGVAQSPRYKIIEKRQSVAFWCNPISGHATLYWYQQILGQGPKLLIQFQNNGVVDDSQLPKDRFSAERLKGVDSTLKIQPAKLEDSAVYLCASSLVRGHHQPQHFGDGTRLSIL.